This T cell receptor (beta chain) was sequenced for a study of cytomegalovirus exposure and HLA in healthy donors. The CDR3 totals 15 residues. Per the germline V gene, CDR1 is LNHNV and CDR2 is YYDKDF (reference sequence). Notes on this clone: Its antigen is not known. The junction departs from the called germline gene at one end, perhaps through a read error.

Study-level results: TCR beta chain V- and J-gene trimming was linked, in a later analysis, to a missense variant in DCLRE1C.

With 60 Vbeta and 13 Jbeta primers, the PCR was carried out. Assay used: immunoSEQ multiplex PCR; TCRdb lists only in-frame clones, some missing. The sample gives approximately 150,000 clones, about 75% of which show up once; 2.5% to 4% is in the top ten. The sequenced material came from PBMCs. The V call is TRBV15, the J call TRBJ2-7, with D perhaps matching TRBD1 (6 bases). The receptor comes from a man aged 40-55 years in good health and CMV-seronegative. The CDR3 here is CATSRDKDSSYGQYF. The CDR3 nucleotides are TGTGCCACCAGCAGAGACAAGGACAGCTCCTACGGGCAGTACTTC.